The rows below give T cell receptor beta chains drawn from one sample of a study of shared clonotypes between healthy human individuals. Generated by immunoSEQ multiplex PCR, the TCRdb table keeps only in-frame clones and is missing some. The sample carries 2 million to 2.5 million clones, more than 85% recorded once. The source material was naive CD4+ T cells from PBMCs. The receptors derive from a man younger than 30 in good health. Some clones in this sample may be carry-over from other donors' samples. CDR3s include the opening cysteine and the closing phenylalanine or tryptophan. A D gene is named only where the DNA matches it firmly. The size of a clone is reported for some rows only, either as once, few or many, or as a class for expanded clones.

>TRBJ1-2|TRBV5-1|NA|TRBD1
CASSLNRGPDYGYTF
TGCGCCAGCAGCCTGAACAGGGGGCCTGACTATGGCTACACCTTC
>TRBJ2-5|TRBV11-1|once|NA
CASSLQQGKKTQYF
TGTGCCAGCAGCTTGCAACAGGGTAAGAAGACCCAGTACTTC
>TRBJ2-1|TRBV6-6|NA|NA
CASFGGGNEQFF
TGTGCCAGCTTCGGCGGAGGGAATGAGCAGTTCTTC
>TRBJ2-7|TRBV30|NA|TRBD2
CAWSRLAGYEQYF
TGTGCCTGGAGTAGGCTAGCGGGATACGAGCAGTACTTC
>TRBJ1-4|TRBV4-1|NA|TRBD1
CASSRDRDEKLFF
TGCGCCAGCAGCCGGGACAGGGATGAAAAACTGTTTTTT
>TRBJ1-2|TRBV2|NA|NA
CASSVGTRVDGYTF
TGTGCCAGCAGTGTCGGGACCCGGGTTGATGGCTACACCTTC
>TRBJ2-3|TRBV28|NA|NA
CASSRPASDTQYF
TGTGCCAGCAGTCGGCCAGCTTCAGATACGCAGTATTTT
>TRBJ1-1|TRBV5-8|once|NA
CASSLRPEVTEAFF
TGTGCCAGCAGCTTAAGACCGGAGGTCACTGAAGCTTTCTTT
>TRBJ1-1|TRBV7-9|NA|TRBD1
CASSSPTTGGVGAFF
TGTGCCAGCAGCTCACCGACGACAGGGGGGGTGGGAGCTTTCTTT
>TRBJ1-4|TRBV18|NA|NA
CASSPRAVVEKLFF
TGTGCCAGCTCACCCCGGGCAGTCGTTGAAAAACTGTTTTTT
>TRBJ1-1|TRBV29-1|NA|NA
CSPGGRNTEAFF
TGCAGCCCTGGGGGTAGGAACACTGAAGCTTTCTTT
>TRBJ2-7|TRBV7-3|NA|TRBD2
CASSEQGLAVFEQYF
TGTGCCAGCAGCGAACAGGGACTAGCGGTCTTTGAGCAGTACTTC
>TRBJ2-1|TRBV28|NA|NA
CASSLSSGEQFF
TGTGCCAGCAGTTTAAGTAGCGGTGAGCAGTTCTTC
>TRBJ2-7|TRBV27|NA|TRBD2
CASRGGWSEQYF
TGTGCCAGCAGGGGGGGGTGGTCCGAGCAGTACTTC
>TRBJ2-3|TRBV29-1|NA|TRBD1
CSLATGGGDTQYF
TGCAGCTTAGCGACAGGGGGAGGAGATACGCAGTATTTT
>TRBJ1-5|TRBV19|NA|NA
CASSISRVRNQPQHF
TGTGCCAGTAGTATAAGCAGGGTCCGCAATCAGCCCCAGCATTTT
>TRBJ2-7|TRBV6-6|NA|TRBD1
CASSSAGTGYEQYF
TGTGCCAGCAGTTCAGCCGGGACAGGCTACGAGCAGTACTTC
>TRBJ1-1|TRBV5-1|NA|NA
CASYISRGAEAFF
TGCGCCAGCTATATTTCCAGGGGCGCTGAAGCTTTCTTT
>TRBJ1-3|TRBV7-9|NA|NA
CASSGEISGNTIYF
TGTGCCAGCAGCGGGGAAATCTCTGGAAACACCATATATTTT
>TRBJ2-2|TRBV18|NA|NA
CASSPANTGELFF
TGTGCCAGCTCACCAGCGAACACCGGGGAGCTGTTTTTT
>TRBJ2-7|TRBV4-2|once|TRBD1
CASSQAGTVTYEQYF
TGTGCCAGCAGCCAAGCCGGGACAGTAACCTACGAGCAGTACTTC
>TRBJ2-2|TRBV2|NA|NA
CASRDDLNRVAGELFF
TGTGCCAGCAGGGATGACCTAAATAGGGTGGCCGGGGAGCTGTTTTTT
>TRBJ2-5|TRBV12-5|NA|NA
CASGLSGGETQYF
TGTGCTAGTGGTTTGTCTGGGGGAGAGACCCAGTACTTC
>TRBJ1-5|TRBV6-6|NA|NA
CASSSRGVENQPQHF
TGTGCCAGCAGCTCTAGGGGGGTTGAGAATCAGCCCCAGCATTTT
>TRBJ1-5|TRBV19|NA|TRBD1
CASSTDRVQPQHF
TGTGCCAGTAGTACTGACAGGGTCCAGCCCCAGCATTTT
>TRBJ2-2|TRBV9|NA|TRBD1
CASSEGTGNTGELFF
TGTGCCAGCAGCGAAGGGACAGGGAACACCGGGGAGCTGTTTTTT
>TRBJ2-3|TRBV5-1|NA|TRBD2
CASSLGRTSGSGTDTQYF
TGCGCCAGCAGCTTGGGTCGGACTAGCGGGAGCGGGACAGATACGCAGTATTTT
>TRBJ1-5|TRBV18|NA|TRBD1
CASSPGDRGFNQPQHF
TGTGCCAGCTCACCGGGGGACAGGGGTTTCAATCAGCCCCAGCATTTT
>TRBJ1-6|TRBV30|NA|TRBD1
CAPEPRSTGHPLHF
TGTGCTCCAGAACCCAGATCGACAGGGCACCCCCTCCACTTT
>TRBJ2-2|TRBV25-1|NA|TRBD2
CASSELIAGAPTGELFF
TGTGCCAGCAGTGAACTGATAGCGGGAGCCCCCACCGGGGAGCTGTTTTTT
>TRBJ2-3|TRBV5-1|NA|TRBD2
CASSWRLAAGTDTQYF
TGCGCCAGCAGCTGGAGACTAGCGGCGGGCACAGATACGCAGTATTTT
>TRBJ1-1|TRBV27|NA|NA
CASSFSIRQNTEAFF
TGTGCCAGCAGTTTTTCTATAAGGCAAAATACTGAAGCTTTCTTT
>TRBJ1-1|TRBV5-4|NA|NA
CASSLGMRGGKGTEAFF
TGTGCCAGCAGCTTGGGGATGCGGGGGGGAAAAGGCACTGAAGCTTTCTTT
>TRBJ2-5|TRBV19|NA|TRBD1
CASSIQGEETQYF
TGTGCCAGTAGTATACAGGGGGAAGAGACCCAGTACTTC
>TRBJ2-7|TRBV28|NA|NA
CANPRKSSYEQYF
TGTGCCAACCCCCGGAAGAGCTCCTACGAGCAGTACTTC
>TRBJ1-1|TRBV7-9|NA|NA
CASSSTVFNTEAFF
TGTGCCAGCAGCTCGACAGTTTTTAACACTGAAGCTTTCTTT
>TRBJ2-7|TRBV28|NA|TRBD1
CASSSPGGTEQYF
TGTGCCAGCAGTTCCCCAGGGGGTACCGAGCAGTACTTC
>TRBJ1-2|TRBV4-1|NA|TRBD1
CASRNPGQGNYGYTF
TGCGCCAGCAGAAATCCGGGACAGGGGAACTATGGCTACACCTTC
>TRBJ1-1|TRBV15|NA|NA
CATRRGSSFLAGNTEAFF
TGTGCCACCAGGAGGGGCTCGTCGTTTTTAGCAGGGAACACTGAAGCTTTCTTT
>TRBJ2-7|TRBV4-2|NA|TRBD1
CASSQGLARTGFYEQYF
TGTGCCAGCAGCCAAGGCCTAGCCCGGACAGGGTTTTACGAGCAGTACTTC
>TRBJ1-5|TRBV28|once|TRBD1
CASSPSTGNQPQHF
TGTGCCAGCAGTCCCTCGACAGGGAACCAGCCCCAGCATTTT
>TRBJ2-1|TRBV2|NA|NA
CASSGLWNEQFF
TGTGCCAGCAGTGGTCTCTGGAATGAGCAGTTCTTC
>TRBJ1-1|TRBV9|NA|NA
CASSAYEESTEAFF
TGTGCCAGCAGCGCGTATGAGGAGAGCACTGAAGCTTTCTTT
>TRBJ1-2|TRBV18|NA|NA
CASSPDSETAIYGYTF
TGTGCCAGCTCACCAGACTCCGAGACAGCAATCTATGGCTACACCTTC
>TRBJ1-1|TRBV19|NA|NA
CASSIWGSGTEAFF
TGTGCCAGTAGTATATGGGGGTCGGGCACTGAAGCTTTCTTT
>TRBJ2-3|TRBV7-2|NA|NA
CASSLPGTDTQYF
TGTGCCAGCAGCCTCCCCGGCACAGATACGCAGTATTTT
>TRBJ2-5|TRBV5-6|NA|NA
CASSFRYRVETQYF
TGTGCCAGCAGCTTCCGCTACAGGGTCGAGACCCAGTACTTC
>TRBJ2-5|TRBV11-3|NA|NA
CASSLDQQETQYF
TGTGCCAGCAGCTTAGACCAGCAAGAGACCCAGTACTTC
>TRBJ1-1|TRBV5-4|NA|NA
CASSWNEGTEAFF
TGTGCCAGCAGTTGGAACGAAGGCACTGAAGCTTTCTTT
>TRBJ1-3|TRBV5-1|NA|NA
CASSLEAASSGNTIYF
TGCGCCAGCAGCTTGGAGGCGGCCAGCTCTGGAAACACCATATATTTT
>TRBJ1-1|TRBV9|NA|NA
CASTGGGGGEAFF
TGTGCCAGCACGGGGGGTGGCGGAGGTGAAGCTTTCTTT
>TRBJ2-7|TRBV27|NA|NA
CAAGKGQIYEQYF
TGTGCCGCCGGAAAAGGACAAATCTACGAGCAGTACTTC